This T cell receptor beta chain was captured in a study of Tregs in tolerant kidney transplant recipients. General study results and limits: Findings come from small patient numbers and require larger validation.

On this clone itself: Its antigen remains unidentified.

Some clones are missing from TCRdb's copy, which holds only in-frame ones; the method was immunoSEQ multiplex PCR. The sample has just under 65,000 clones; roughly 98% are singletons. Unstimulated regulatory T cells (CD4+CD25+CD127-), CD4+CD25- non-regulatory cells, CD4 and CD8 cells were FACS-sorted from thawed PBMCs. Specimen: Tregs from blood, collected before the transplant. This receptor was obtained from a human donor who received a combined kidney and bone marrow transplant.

The CDR3 region has the DNA TGTGCCAGCTCACCACCCGGGAGTGGTAATGCAGGGAATGAGCAGTTCTTC. The encoded protein is CASSPPGSGNAGNEQFF. The gene calls are TRBV18 and TRBJ2-1, with a possible D match to TRBD2 (6 bases). Germline-derived CDR1 and CDR2 are KGHSH and LQKENI. Trimming removed 0 bases at V and 7 bases at J, with 19 bases between. The CDR3 consists of 17 residues.